This T cell receptor beta chain was recovered during a study of OX40 agonist ivuxolimab in advanced cancers. Study-level results: CD8+ T cells were the subset that, on average, had more expanded clones than CD4+.

On this clone: Its antigen remains unknown.

The protocol was immunoSEQ multiplex PCR, while the TCRdb copy is restricted to in-frame clones and leaves out a portion. The sample yields about 45,000 clones, over 80% seen once. The junction had 11 bases not matched to a gene; V was cut back by 6 bases and J by 5 bases. The V gene's germline CDR1 is MDHEN and CDR2 SYDVKM. The CDR3 consists of 15 residues. Source: CD4+ or CD8+ T cells sorted from blood, taken in a trial of the OX40 agonist ivuxolimab. The chain recombines TRBV28 with TRBJ2-5; 8 nucleotides line up with TRBD2. This TCR derives from an adult with an advanced solid tumor such as melanoma, head and neck, liver or kidney cancer. The CDR3 spells CASRPRARGGETQYF. CDR3 in DNA: TGTGCCAGCAGGCCCCGGGCTCGGGGGGGGGAGACCCAGTACTTC.